A single sample is the source of the 21 T cell receptor beta chains below, sequenced in a study of CD8 T cells in ankylosing spondylitis. One entry per CDR3 protein results from TCRdb running MiXCR on the 5' RACE reads. The profile shows around 120,000 distinct CDR3 sequences, approximately 9.7% of them singletons. The sample was blood, either unsorted or a sorted T cell fraction (not recorded which). Receptors originate from a male donor with ankylosing spondylitis or in good health (not recorded which).

Ten or more counts support this clonotype. The chain is built from TRBV12-3 or TRBV12-4 and TRBJ2-2; D remains unclear. Trimming took 5 bases from V and 2 from J, leaving 12 bases between them. The CDR3 covers 15 residues. The CDR3 coding sequence is TGTGCCAGCAGTCCAAGCCCGCCTAACACCGGGGAGCTGTTTTTT. Translation gives CASSPSPPNTGELFF.

This clonotype was counted at least ten times. This chain uses TRBV29-1 with TRBJ2-7; TRBD2 is a possible D gene (6 bases). Trimming left V 7 bases short and J 3 bases short, with 16 bases between. The CDR3 runs to 13 residues. The germline V gene encodes CDR1 SQVTM and CDR2 ANQGSEA. The CDR3 loop is CSAVEGTHYEQYF. The CDR3 DNA follows: TGCAGCGCTGTGGAGGGCACCCACTACGAGCAGTACTTC.

This clonotype has a count of ten or more. The chain joins TRBV7-3 to TRBJ2-1; 10 positions agree with TRBD2. The CDR3 sequence is 16 residues long. The junction had 6 bases not matched to a gene; V was cut back by 2 bases and J by 5 bases. CDR1 is SGHTA and CDR2 is FQGTGA in the germline V gene. This CDR3 reads CASSLVPAGGDNEQFF. The DNA for the CDR3 is TGTGCCAGCAGCTTAGTCCCAGCGGGAGGGGACAATGAGCAGTTCTTC.

This clonotype was observed at least ten times. J is TRBJ2-1 and V is TRBV10-3, with D possibly TRBD2 on 5 matching bases. The CDR3 extends over 15 amino acids. V gave up 5 bases and J gave up 4 bases, with 15 bases separating them. Looked up from germline, CDR1 is ENHRY and CDR2 is SYGVKD. In nucleotides, the CDR3 is TGTGCCATCAGTCAAACTAGTGGGGTTTACAATGAGCAGTTCTTC. The encoded protein is CAISQTSGVYNEQFF.

This clonotype occurred a few times. The CDR3 nucleotides are TGCAGTGCTAGGGGGGAGTGGGGCACAGATACGCAGTATTTT. Residues: CSARGEWGTDTQYF. The V and J genes are TRBV20-1 and TRBJ2-3; D could derive from TRBD1 or TRBD2 (5 bases each). CDR3 length: 14 residues. Germline loops: CDR1 DFQATT, CDR2 SNEGSKA (reference sequence). V was clipped by 3 bases and J by 1 base, with 11 bases between them.

At least ten counts were recorded for this clonotype. The CDR3 region has the DNA TGTGCCAGCAGCTTAGGTTGGACTAGCGTCACCGGGGAGCTGTTTTTT. The encoded protein is CASSLGWTSVTGELFF. This chain joins TRBV7-2 and TRBJ2-2, with 9 bases matching TRBD2. V lost 1 base to trimming and J lost 4 bases; unmatched junction nucleotides: 4. CDR1 is SGHTA, CDR2 FQGNSA, per germline. CDR3 length equals 16 residues.

This clonotype showed up many times. V is TRBV29-1 and J is TRBJ2-3, with a tentative D call TRBD2 (6 bases). There are 12 residues in the CDR3. Germline values: CDR1 SQVTM, CDR2 ANQGSEA. Trimming removed 6 bases at V and 4 bases at J, with 11 bases between. The DNA for the CDR3 is TGCAGCGTCCGGGACTTGGCAGATACGCAGTATTTT. It encodes CSVRDLADTQYF.

This clonotype came up many times. The gene calls are TRBV5-1 and TRBJ1-2, with 7 bases aligning to TRBD1. The CDR3 covers 15 residues. Germline CDR1 reads SGHRS; CDR2 reads YFSETQ. With 0 bases clipped from V and 5 bases from J, the junction kept 7 bases outside the gene matches. CDR3 bases: TGCGCCAGCAGCTTGGAACGTAAACAGGGGTATGGCTACACCTTC. Translating gives CASSLERKQGYGYTF.

This clonotype was detected many times. The V and J genes are TRBV6-1 and TRBJ2-3, with D possibly matching TRBD1 (6 bases). There are 14 residues in the CDR3. With 8 bases removed from V and 2 bases from J, the gap between germline ends came to 14 bases. Germline CDR1 reads MNHNS; CDR2 reads SASEGT. Here the CDR3 reads CASQGFRDTDTQYF. As DNA, the CDR3 is TGTGCCAGCCAGGGGTTCCGGGACACAGATACGCAGTATTTT.

The chain combines TRBV6-2 or TRBV6-3 with TRBJ1-2; D is perhaps TRBD1 (6 bases). The CDR3 loop spans 19 amino acids. Germline loops: CDR1 MNHEY, CDR2 SVGEGT. Trimming cost V 5 bases and J 4 bases, with 29 bases left between them. The CDR3 bases are TGTGCCAGCAGTGCCACCCCGTCGCGATATTGGGGGACACCCTATGGCTACACCTTC. Encoded protein: CASSATPSRYWGTPYGYTF.

This clonotype has only a few counts. The chain couples TRBV7-8 to TRBJ2-3; tentative D call: TRBD2 (5 bases). The ends were cut back, 1 base at V and 0 bases at J, with 14 bases in the middle. The CDR3 loop spans 17 amino acids. Germline-derived CDR1 and CDR2 are SGHVS and FQNEAQ. In DNA, the CDR3 is TGTGCCAGCAGCTTAGGAATCAGCGGTACTAGCACAGATACGCAGTATTTT. Translated, it gives CASSLGISGTSTDTQYF.

The V call is TRBV6-5, the J call TRBJ1-1; D is perhaps TRBD1 (6 bases). The CDR3 sequence is 15 residues long. The V and J ends lost 4 bases and 2 bases respectively, with 14 bases between them. In germline, CDR1 is MNHEY, CDR2 SVGAGI. CDR3 DNA sequence: TGTGCCAGCAGTTTAAACAGGGAGGTAAACACTGAAGCTTTCTTT. It codes for CASSLNREVNTEAFF.

This clonotype was counted ten times or more. V and J are TRBV11-2 and TRBJ2-4; 8 bases map to TRBD2. V shed 5 bases and J 5 bases; nucleotides not matched to a gene: 11. The CDR3 has 16 amino acids. Germline-derived CDR1 and CDR2 are SGHAT and FQNNGV. CDR3: CASSPLSSGIENIQYF. In nucleotides, the CDR3 is TGTGCCAGCAGCCCCCTCAGTAGCGGGATTGAAAACATTCAGTACTTC.

This clonotype was counted between two and nine times. V is TRBV3-1 and J is TRBJ2-7; no definite D call. The CDR3 contains 16 residues. Between the trimmed V and J ends, which lost 1 base and 2 bases, there was a span of 15 bases. CDR1 and CDR2 from the germline V gene are LGHDT and YNNKEL (reference sequence). CDR3 amino acids: CASSQAAPLDPYEQYF. The CDR3 bases are TGTGCCAGCAGCCAAGCCGCACCTCTAGATCCCTACGAGCAGTACTTC.

This clonotype came up many times. The chain links TRBV12-3 or TRBV12-4 to TRBJ2-2; D is ambiguous. Trimming stripped 6 bases from V and 2 bases from J, with 10 bases between. The CDR3 is 14 amino acids. Written as DNA, the CDR3 is TGTGCCAGCAGCCCCTTCGTCAACACCGGGGAGCTGTTTTTT. It yields the protein CASSPFVNTGELFF.

This clonotype has more than one count but fewer than ten. The chain couples TRBV24-1 to TRBJ2-3; TRBD2 agrees at 9 bases. V was pared by 2 bases and J by 7 bases, with 12 bases of the junction left unmatched. The length of the CDR3 is 17 residues. Germline V lookup: CDR1 KGHDR, CDR2 SFDVKD. The CDR3 loop reads CATSDWGLAVLSHTQYF. CDR3 in DNA: TGTGCCACCAGTGATTGGGGACTAGCAGTCCTATCACATACGCAGTATTTT.

The genes are TRBV19 and TRBJ2-5, with TRBD2 identical over 10 bases. This CDR3 has 16 amino acids. Trimming removed 5 bases from V and 4 bases from J; junction bases left unmatched: 10. Germline assignment: CDR1 LNHDA and CDR2 SQIVND (reference sequence). This chain's CDR3 is CASSEVAGGFLETQYF. CDR3 in DNA: TGTGCCAGTAGTGAAGTAGCGGGAGGATTTTTAGAGACCCAGTACTTC.

The chain employs TRBV20-1 and TRBJ2-5, with TRBD1 matching over 7 bases. The germline V gene has CDR1 DFQATT and CDR2 SNEGSKA (reference sequence). The CDR3 consists of 11 residues. The CDR3 DNA reads as TGCATGGGACAGAACCAAGAGACCCAGTACTTC. This gives the protein CMGQNQETQYF.

This rearrangement joins TRBV4-2 to TRBJ2-1, with 12 bases identical to TRBD2. CDR1 and CDR2 (germline): LGHNA, YNFKEQ. The CDR3 consists of 18 residues. J lost 4 bases, V lost 2 bases, and 9 bases had no gene match. CDR3 in amino acids: CASSQLVGGLAGYNEQFF. The CDR3 DNA is TGTGCCAGCAGCCAATTAGTAGGAGGACTAGCGGGGTACAATGAGCAGTTCTTC.

This clonotype was seen at least ten times. This chain links TRBV5-6 with TRBJ2-1, with TRBD2 matching 8 bases. The CDR3 is 17 amino acids. Germline assignment: CDR1 SGHDT and CDR2 YYEEEE. Trimming cost V 3 bases and J 3 bases; bases outside gene matches: 11. The CDR3 bases are TGTGCCAGCAGCTCCCGGGGGGGACTGAACCTCTACAATGAGCAGTTCTTC. Amino acids: CASSSRGGLNLYNEQFF.

This clonotype was seen many times. The chain joins TRBV18 to TRBJ2-4; D not resolved. CDR3 length: 15 residues. V was clipped by 0 bases and J by 5 bases, with 11 bases between them. Germline CDR1 KGHSH, CDR2 LQKENI. The CDR3 protein is CASSPPLAVQNIQYF. CDR3 coding DNA: TGTGCCAGCTCACCACCGTTGGCAGTCCAAAACATTCAGTACTTC.